Each of the 27 T cell receptor beta chains below was sequenced from the same sample in a study of early T cells in non-severe SARS-CoV-2 infection. TCRdb recomputed calls from the 5' RACE reads with MiXCR, one row per CDR3 protein. The table lists under 80,000 distinct CDR3 sequences, roughly 13% of them singletons. Sequenced material: whole blood. The receptors were gathered from an adult who was a healthcare worker with PCR-confirmed SARS-CoV-2 infection or an uninfected control (not recorded which).

This chain links TRBV5-6 with TRBJ2-7; TRBD1 matches 7 bases. Germline loops: CDR1 SGHDT, CDR2 YYEEEE. Unmatched junction bases numbered 4, after V lost 2 bases and J lost 2 bases. CDR3 length equals 14 residues. CDR3 sequence: CASSFVTGTYEQYF. The CDR3 DNA sequence: TGTGCCAGCAGCTTTGTGACAGGGACCTACGAGCAGTACTTC.

A few counts support this clonotype. The gene calls are TRBV9 and TRBJ1-1; the D gene is possibly TRBD1 (5 bases). CDR3 size: 13 residues. V was shortened by 0 bases and J by 6 bases, with 9 bases between the two germline ends. CDR1 is SGDLS and CDR2 is YYNGEE in the germline V gene. CDR3 amino acids: CASSVEWGAEAFF. The CDR3 coding sequence is TGTGCCAGCAGCGTAGAATGGGGCGCTGAAGCTTTCTTT.

Ten or more counts support this clonotype. This rearrangement joins TRBV7-9 to TRBJ2-5; D might be TRBD2 (5 bases). The CDR3 consists of 15 residues. CDR1 is SEHNR and CDR2 is FQNEAQ in the germline V gene (reference sequence). Trimming shortened V by 5 bases and J by 1 base, and 14 bases separated the two germline ends. CDR3 nucleotide sequence: TGTGCCAGCAGCCCCTGGCGGGCACTCCAAGAGACCCAGTACTTC. The encoded protein is CASSPWRALQETQYF.

At least ten counts were recorded for this clonotype. The V and J genes are TRBV18 and TRBJ1-6; tentatively, D is TRBD1 (6 bases). The CDR3 has 13 residues. The ends were cut back, 5 bases at V and 7 bases at J, with 9 bases in the middle. Germline V gene sequence: CDR1 KGHSH, CDR2 LQKENI. CDR3 nucleotide sequence: TGTGCCAGCTCAGACGGACAGAATTCACCCCTCCACTTT. Protein sequence: CASSDGQNSPLHF. Combining the CDR3 with reference TRBV18 and TRBJ1-6 gives the whole variable domain NAGVMQNPRHLVRRRGQEARLRCSPMKGHSHVYWYRQLPEEGLKFMVYLQKENIIDESGMPKERFSAEFPKEGPSILRIQQVVRGDSAAYFCASSDGQNSPLHFGNGTRLTVT.

This clonotype was recorded many times. The chain employs TRBV12-5 and TRBJ2-4, with a weak D call TRBD1 (6 bases). Germline assignment: CDR1 LGHNT and CDR2 FRNRAP. V gave up 1 base and J gave up 0 bases, with 10 bases separating them. The CDR3 has 16 residues. In DNA, the CDR3 is TGTGCTAGTGGTTTGGGGACAGATCTAGCCAAAAACATTCAGTACTTC. Translation: CASGLGTDLAKNIQYF.

Many counts were recorded for this clonotype. The rearrangement joins TRBV4-2 to TRBJ2-7; 10 nucleotides align to TRBD2. The CDR3 spans 16 residues. CDR1 is LGHNA and CDR2 is YNFKEQ in the germline V gene. The V segment lost 1 base and the J segment 5 bases; nucleotides outside the gene matches: 8. The CDR3 loop is CASSQGSLAGVHEQYF. CDR3 DNA sequence: TGTGCCAGCAGCCAAGGTAGCCTAGCGGGGGTCCACGAGCAGTACTTC.

The chain employs TRBV12-3 or TRBV12-4 and TRBJ1-4, with D perhaps TRBD1 (5 bases). Trimming removed 2 bases from V and 1 base from J, with 20 bases in between. The CDR3 sequence is 19 residues long. CDR3 amino acids: CASSLKEGLYGITNEKLFF. The CDR3 nucleotides read TGTGCCAGCAGTTTAAAGGAGGGGCTTTACGGTATAACTAATGAAAAACTGTTTTTT.

In this sample, this clonotype turned up many times. This chain links TRBV19 with TRBJ2-7; D ambiguous. This CDR3 has 15 residues. V was shortened by 1 base and J by 2 bases, with 12 bases between the two germline ends. In germline, CDR1 is LNHDA, CDR2 SQIVND (reference sequence). Here the CDR3 reads CASSIGADGTYEQYF. The CDR3 nucleotides are TGTGCCAGTAGTATAGGCGCGGACGGTACCTACGAGCAGTACTTC.

This clonotype occurred many times. The V call is TRBV12-3 or TRBV12-4, the J call TRBJ1-1, with D perhaps matching TRBD1 (5 bases). This CDR3 spans 13 amino acids. V lost 5 bases and J 1 base, leaving 8 bases between the germline ends. The CDR3 bases are TGTGCCAGCAGTCCACAGGAGAACACTGAAGCTTTCTTT. Residues: CASSPQENTEAFF.

The CDR3 loop is CASSTTNRGNGYTF. CDR3 nucleotides: TGTGCCAGTAGTACCACGAACAGGGGGAATGGCTACACCTTC. The chain employs TRBV19 and TRBJ1-2, with 8 positions matching TRBD1. The CDR3 totals 14 residues. The V and J ends lost 4 bases and 6 bases, in that order; junction bases with no gene match: 7. CDR1 and CDR2 from the germline V gene are LNHDA and SQIVND (reference sequence).

This CDR3 reads CASSLQPISNQPQHF. CDR3 DNA sequence: TGTGCCAGCAGCCTTCAGCCGATAAGCAATCAGCCCCAGCATTTT. This sequence joins TRBV7-3 and TRBJ1-5; D remains ambiguous. Germline lookup yields CDR1 SGHTA and CDR2 FQGTGA. The CDR3 is 15 residues long. V dropped 5 bases and J dropped 1 base, with 12 bases sitting between them.

This clonotype was counted only a few times. This chain uses TRBV29-1 with TRBJ2-3, with 8 nucleotides matching TRBD1. Trimming at V came to 6 bases and at J to 2 bases, leaving 7 bases not matched to a gene. Per germline, CDR1 SQVTM and CDR2 ANQGSEA. The CDR3 spans 14 residues. The CDR3 coding sequence is TGCAGCGTCCAGACAGGGGAAGACACAGATACGCAGTATTTT. Translated: CSVQTGEDTDTQYF.

The table lists this clonotype with many counts. CDR3: CASSPEGGTEAFF. Written as DNA, the CDR3 is TGTGCCAGCTCACCTGAGGGCGGCACTGAAGCTTTCTTT. The gene calls are TRBV18 and TRBJ1-1; D call uncertain. Germline CDR1 KGHSH, CDR2 LQKENI. V gave up 3 bases and J gave up 4 bases, with 9 bases separating them. The CDR3 has 13 amino acids.

This clonotype was counted ten times or more. V is TRBV9 and J is TRBJ2-1; TRBD2 matches 8 bases. Germline values: CDR1 SGDLS, CDR2 YYNGEE. The trim removed 4 bases at V and 2 bases at J, leaving 5 bases unmatched. The CDR3 totals 15 residues. DNA of the CDR3: TGTGCCAGCAGCTATAGCGGGGAGCCCTACAATGAGCAGTTCTTC. Its protein product is CASSYSGEPYNEQFF.

The chain uses TRBV6-1 and TRBJ1-2; 9 bases are a match to TRBD1. The CDR3 length is 15 residues. V was pared by 3 bases and J by 8 bases, with 10 bases of the junction left unmatched. The germline V gene has CDR1 MNHNS and CDR2 SASEGT. In DNA form, the CDR3 reads TGTGCCAGCAGTGACACAGGGGGCGCAATCAGGGGCTACACCTTC. Protein sequence: CASSDTGGAIRGYTF.

This clonotype was observed at least ten times. The chain employs TRBV3-1 and TRBJ2-3; possibly TRBD2 for D (6 bases). This CDR3 is built from 14 residues. Trimming removed 4 bases from V and 11 bases from J, with 19 bases in between. Per germline, CDR1 LGHDT and CDR2 YNNKEL (reference sequence). The CDR3 region has the DNA TGTGCCAGCAGCCTGGAGGGAACCCAGAACAGGCAGTATTTT. Protein: CASSLEGTQNRQYF.

This clonotype has a count of ten or more. The rearrangement uses TRBV5-6 and TRBJ1-1; D unresolved. The V end was cut by 4 bases, the J end by 7 bases, with 11 bases between. This CDR3 region has 12 residues. Germline V gives CDR1 SGHDT, CDR2 YYEEEE. The CDR3, as DNA: TGTGCCAGCAGCCACCCAGGTAGTGAAGCTTTCTTT. Protein product: CASSHPGSEAFF. The entire variable domain, with the rest obtained from reference TRBV5-6 and TRBJ1-1, is as follows: DAGVTQSPTHLIKTRGQQVTLRCSPKSGHDTVSWYQQALGQGPQFIFQYYEEEERQRGNFPDRFSGHQFPNYSSELNVNALLLGDSALYLCASSHPGSEAFFGQGTRLTVV.

This clonotype was found many times. This chain connects TRBV19 to TRBJ2-1; D might be TRBD2 (6 bases). The CDR3 runs 14 residues. From germline, CDR1 is LNHDA and CDR2 SQIVND (reference sequence). V was pared by 5 bases and J by 0 bases, with 8 bases between. The CDR3 loop is CASSAGYSYNEQFF. Written as DNA, the CDR3 is TGTGCCAGTAGTGCGGGGTACTCCTACAATGAGCAGTTCTTC.

The chain links TRBV7-9 to TRBJ2-7; D is possibly TRBD2 (5 bases). The CDR3 contains 12 residues. The V and J ends lost 5 bases and 6 bases respectively, with 11 bases between them. The germline gives CDR1 SEHNR, CDR2 FQNEAQ (reference sequence). Here the CDR3 reads CASSGTRGEQYF. Here the CDR3 DNA reads TGTGCCAGCAGCGGCACCCGGGGCGAGCAGTACTTC.

This clonotype was seen repeatedly, ten times or more. The V gene is TRBV12-3 or TRBV12-4, the J gene TRBJ1-2; 7 bases agree with TRBD1. The CDR3 has 14 amino acids. V shed 5 bases and J 2 bases; nucleotides not matched to a gene: 5. The CDR3: CASSRLQGNYGYTF. The CDR3, as DNA: TGTGCCAGCAGTCGCCTACAGGGGAACTATGGCTACACCTTC.

This clonotype was recorded many times. This sequence joins TRBV20-1 and TRBJ2-1; TRBD1 might be the D (6 bases). The V gene lost 1 base and the J gene lost 8 bases, with 21 bases spanning the gap. There are 16 residues in the CDR3. Germline loops: CDR1 DFQATT, CDR2 SNEGSKA (reference sequence). The CDR3 here is CSARGIRVTGRDEQFF. DNA of the CDR3: TGCAGTGCTAGAGGTATCAGGGTGACAGGTAGGGATGAGCAGTTCTTC.

This clonotype was seen at least ten times. The V call is TRBV19, the J call TRBJ2-1; TRBD2 is a possible D gene (6 bases). Trimming stripped 4 bases from V and 5 bases from J, with 12 bases between. Germline-derived CDR1 and CDR2 are LNHDA and SQIVND (reference sequence). CDR3 size: 14 residues. CDR3 in amino acids: CASSTYWEDNEQFF. The CDR3 DNA reads TGTGCCAGTAGTACCTATTGGGAGGACAATGAGCAGTTCTTC.

This clonotype was found many times. The V call is TRBV20-1, the J call TRBJ2-2; TRBD2 might be the D (6 bases). Between the trimmed V and J ends, which lost 3 bases and 8 bases, there was a span of 19 bases. This CDR3 has 15 residues. Germline V gene data show CDR1 as DFQATT and CDR2 as SNEGSKA (reference sequence). CDR3 sequence reads: CSASQVSRREGELFF. CDR3 nucleotide sequence: TGCAGTGCTAGTCAAGTCTCACGGCGGGAAGGGGAGCTGTTTTTT.

In its sample, this clonotype was seen many times. The chain employs TRBV11-2 and TRBJ2-1, with TRBD2 matching over 9 bases. Germline V CDR1 and CDR2: SGHAT, FQNNGV. With V trimmed by 3 bases and J by 9 bases, 9 bases remained unmatched. The CDR3 length is 15 residues. This chain's CDR3 is CASSLLAGAGREQFF. CDR3 DNA sequence: TGTGCCAGCAGCTTGTTAGCGGGGGCCGGGCGTGAGCAGTTCTTC.

This sequence joins TRBV5-1 and TRBJ2-5; tentatively, D is TRBD2 (5 bases). This CDR3 spans 12 amino acids. Germline V gene data show CDR1 as SGHRS and CDR2 as YFSETQ. V shed 2 bases and J shed 3 bases, with 5 bases lying between them. The CDR3 region is CASSFGEETQYF. The CDR3 DNA is TGCGCCAGCAGCTTCGGGGAAGAGACCCAGTACTTC.

The chain recombines TRBV6-1 with TRBJ2-2; 12 positions agree with TRBD2. V lost 5 bases and J lost 3; bases outside the gene matches: 4. The CDR3 contains 16 residues. From germline, CDR1 is MNHNS and CDR2 SASEGT. CDR3 region: CASSPTSGGYTGELFF. Written as DNA, the CDR3 is TGTGCCAGCAGTCCTACTAGCGGGGGGTACACCGGGGAGCTGTTTTTT.

This chain links TRBV6-5 with TRBJ1-3; D is ambiguous. CDR1 is MNHEY, CDR2 SVGAGI, per germline. V lost 8 bases and J lost 0, with 8 bases in between. The CDR3 loop spans 13 amino acids. The CDR3 protein is CASARSSGNTIYF. DNA of the CDR3: TGTGCCAGCGCTCGCAGCTCTGGAAACACCATATATTTT.